The TCR beta chain under discussion was sequenced for a study of blood T cell repertoires in COVID-19 (dated by TCRdb to about 2020). General notes on the study: Samples covering the acute and convalescent phases of COVID-19 were provided by collaborators in the United States, Italy and Spain. The prospective study material was composed of cDNA or gDNA derived from T cells, B-cell-depleted T cells, or PBMCs. Deeply sampled blood TCRbeta repertoires from subjects exposed to, actively infected with, or recovered from COVID-19 were included in the dataset. The repertoires were made available in a free public database intended to serve as a resource for research on the immune response to SARS-CoV-2. Samples came from the ongoing ImmuneRACE study (first 160 participants) plus 1,254 subjects from 6 global collaborators. The sample metadata nearly always contained a de-identified subject ID, COVID-19 status, age in years and sex. HLA class I and class II types, where available, came from metadata supplied by the sample provider rather than from assay-based typing.

Based on the germline V gene, the CDR1 and CDR2 sequences are MNHEY and SVGAGI. Trimming removed 8 bases from V and 2 bases from J; the gene matches leave 10 bases unexplained. Including cysteine and phenylalanine, the CDR3 has 15 amino acids. Only CDR3 DNA remains: 45 bases, in frame from the first base. The immunoSEQ Assay, a bias-controlled multiplex PCR, was used to amplify TCRbeta CDR3 regions from genomic DNA. Per the original workflow: The number of nucleated cells in each sample was estimated by amplification of reference gene primers within the assay. Sequence reads were collapsed and filtered to measure the absolute abundance of every unique TCRbeta CDR3 rearrangement. For each sample, productive Simpson clonality was calculated as the square root of Simpson's diversity index across productive rearrangements. TCRdb took over this immuneACCESS table, retaining in-frame rearrangements with V and J assigned. Such tables are incomplete; in checked studies, under half of the missing clones stem from an unresolved V gene, and the remainder is unexplained. V, J and clone size are taken as reported in that table, and D and trimming were inferred from the DNA itself. Within this sample are 12,000 to 15,000 clones, with roughly 85% of them counted one time only. The ten largest clones capture about a sixth of the sample.

Broad study findings and their caveats: The amount of clinical and demographic metadata varied by source and participant and was provided uncurated.

The collaborating institutions used their own protocols to collect whole blood in K2EDTA tubes. For TCRbeta analysis, collaborators shipped samples as frozen whole blood, isolated PBMCs, or DNA extracted from either of those sample types. Remarks on this clone: Its antigen specificity is not known. There are no base qualities to consult, and no much larger clone falls within one base.

The sequence was collected from a man in his forties with active or convalescent COVID-19. Sequencing was performed on peripheral blood. The chain links TRBV6-5 with TRBJ2-5; the central 8 bases match TRBD2. Read as DNA, the sequence is TGTGCCAGCCGGGGTAGCGGGGAGACTCAAGAGACCCAGTACTTC. This is translated as CASRGSGETQETQYF.